The 3 T cell receptor beta chains presented below share a single source sample, sequenced in a study of T cells in Graves' hyperthyroidism and ophthalmopathy. Amplification of TCR beta CDR3 regions was performed using RNA transcripts as template. The HTBI primer set drove a first-round RT-PCR of the TCR CDR3. TCRdb reprocessed the multiplex PCR reads with MiXCR, giving one entry per CDR3 protein. In the table there are over 150,000 distinct CDR3 sequences, over 15% of which are singletons. The material sequenced was blood. These receptors came from a woman between 45 and 60 years old with Graves' hyperthyroidism.

In its sample, this clonotype was seen many times. The junction departs from the called germline gene at one end, perhaps through a read error. The chain combines TRBV5-1 with TRBJ2-5; D might be TRBD2 (5 bases). The germline CDR1 and CDR2 sequences are SGHRS and YFSETQ. The CDR3 is 12 amino acids. Written as DNA, the CDR3 is TGTGCCAGCAGCTTGCGGGAAGAGACCCAGTACTTC. Amino acid sequence: CASSLREETQYF.

This clonotype showed up many times. The V and J genes are TRBV28 and TRBJ2-5; weak D call: TRBD1 (5 bases). The CDR3 is 15 amino acids. Germline-derived CDR1 and CDR2 are MDHEN and SYDVKM. V dropped 6 bases and J dropped 0 bases, with 14 bases sitting between them. The CDR3 here is CASRVEDIYQETQYF. CDR3 DNA: TGTGCCAGCAGAGTCGAGGACATCTACCAAGAGACCCAGTACTTC.

In its sample, this clonotype was seen many times. This rearrangement joins TRBV4-1 to TRBJ2-3; D possibly corresponds to TRBD1 (5 bases). This CDR3 region has 18 residues. V shed 1 base and J shed 0 bases, with 17 bases lying between them. Germline V gene sequence: CDR1 MGHRA, CDR2 YSYEKL. The CDR3 sequence: CASSQATLGQSSTDTQYF. CDR3 sequence (DNA): TGCGCCAGCAGCCAAGCCACCCTTGGACAAAGCAGCACAGATACGCAGTATTTT.